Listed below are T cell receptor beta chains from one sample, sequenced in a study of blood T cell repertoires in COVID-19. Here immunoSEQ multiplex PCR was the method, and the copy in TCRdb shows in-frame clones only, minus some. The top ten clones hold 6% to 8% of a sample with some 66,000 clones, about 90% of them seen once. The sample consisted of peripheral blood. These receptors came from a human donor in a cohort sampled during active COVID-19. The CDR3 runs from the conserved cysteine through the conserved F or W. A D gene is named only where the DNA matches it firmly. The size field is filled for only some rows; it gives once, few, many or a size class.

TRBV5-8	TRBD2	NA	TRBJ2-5	CASSFPGGEKETQYF	TGTGCCAGCAGCTTCCCGGGAGGAGAGAAAGAGACCCAGTACTTC
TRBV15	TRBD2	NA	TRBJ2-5	CATSSGSGGGRETQYF	TGTGCCACCAGCAGTGGTAGCGGGGGGGGAAGAGAGACCCAGTACTTC
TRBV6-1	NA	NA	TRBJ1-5	CASSEARIGGRSNQPQHF	TGTGCCAGCAGTGAAGCGCGGATTGGAGGGAGGAGCAATCAGCCCCAGCATTTT
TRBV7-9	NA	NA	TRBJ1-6	CASSRGRSSPLHF	TGTGCCTCGTCGCGGGGGCGATCCTCACCCCTCCACTTT
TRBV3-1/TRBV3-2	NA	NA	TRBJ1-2	CASSLLNRNGYTF	TGTGCCAGCAGCCTACTCAACAGGAATGGCTACACCTTC
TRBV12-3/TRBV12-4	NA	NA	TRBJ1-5	CASTQGQPQHF	TGTGCCAGCACCCAGGGACAGCCCCAGCATTTT
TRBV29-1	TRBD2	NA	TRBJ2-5	CSALLGAAGGQETQYF	TGCAGCGCGCTCCTGGGGGCAGCGGGGGGCCAAGAGACCCAGTACTTC
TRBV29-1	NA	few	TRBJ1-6	CSVEVEEGSPLHF	TGCAGCGTTGAGGTTGAGGAGGGTTCACCCCTCCACTTT
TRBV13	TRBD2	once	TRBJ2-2	CASSPPALLAGGRTGELFF	TGTGCCAGCAGCCCCCCCGCCCTACTCGCGGGGGGCCGCACCGGGGAGCTGTTTTTT
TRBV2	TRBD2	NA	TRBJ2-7	CASLNRGGSGTSYEQYF	TGTGCCAGCCTTAATAGGGGTGGTAGCGGGACATCCTACGAGCAGTACTTC
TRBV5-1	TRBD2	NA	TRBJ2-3	CASSLGLAATDTQYF	TGCGCCAGCAGCTTGGGACTAGCGGCCACAGATACGCAGTATTTT
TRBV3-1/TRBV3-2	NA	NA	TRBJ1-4	CASSQDGRGGTSEKLFF	TGTGCCAGCAGCCAAGATGGTAGGGGGGGGACGAGTGAAAAACTGTTTTTT
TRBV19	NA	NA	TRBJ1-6	CASKEPRGLNSPLHF	TGTGCCAGTAAGGAACCTCGTGGGCTTAATTCACCCCTCCACTTT
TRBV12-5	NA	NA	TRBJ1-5	CASGLGTGDSNQPQHF	TGTGCTAGTGGTTTGGGGACGGGAGATAGCAATCAGCCCCAGCATTTT
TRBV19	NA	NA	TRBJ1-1	CASSIPNRAGGTEAFF	TGTGCCAGTAGTATACCCAACAGGGCCGGGGGGACTGAAGCTTTCTTT
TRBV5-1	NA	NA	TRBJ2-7	CASSSPADKTISYEQYF	TGCGCCAGCAGCTCGCCCGCGGATAAGACTATCTCCTACGAGCAGTACTTC
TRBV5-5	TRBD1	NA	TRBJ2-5	CASSSDRGGTLETQYF	TGTGCCAGCAGCTCCGACAGGGGGGGGACTCTAGAGACCCAGTACTTC
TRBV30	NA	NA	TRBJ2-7	CAWSRLPRGFSYEQYF	TGTGCCTGGAGTCGACTCCCTAGAGGTTTTAGTTACGAGCAGTACTTC
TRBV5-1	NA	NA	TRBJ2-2	CASRRTGDPGELFF	TGCGCCAGCAGACGGACGGGAGACCCCGGGGAGCTGTTTTTT
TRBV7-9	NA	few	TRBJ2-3	CASSLRQGTDTQYF	TGTGCCAGCAGCTTAAGGCAGGGCACAGATACGCAGTATTTT
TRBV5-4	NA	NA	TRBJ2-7	CASSPAGVGREQYF	TGTGCCAGCAGTCCAGCAGGGGTCGGGCGCGAGCAGTACTTC
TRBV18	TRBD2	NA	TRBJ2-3	CASSVTGTSATDTQYF	TGTGCCAGCTCAGTAACCGGGACTAGCGCGACAGATACGCAGTATTTT
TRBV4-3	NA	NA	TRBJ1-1	CASSQEAGEGTEAFF	TGCGCCAGCAGCCAAGAAGCAGGGGAGGGCACTGAAGCTTTCTTT
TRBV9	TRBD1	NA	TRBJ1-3	CASSVEKGTALRNTIYF	TGTGCCAGCAGCGTAGAGAAAGGGACAGCGCTTAGAAACACCATATATTTT
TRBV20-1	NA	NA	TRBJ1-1	CSASLTTNTEAFF	TGCAGTGCTAGTTTGACAACGAACACTGAAGCTTTCTTT
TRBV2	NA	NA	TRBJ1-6	CASSLGHSRNSPLHF	TGTGCCAGCAGTCTTGGACACTCAAGGAATTCACCCCTCCACTTT
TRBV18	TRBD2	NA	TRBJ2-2	CASDPGLAGGGELFF	TGTGCCAGCGACCCGGGACTAGCAGGAGGCGGGGAGCTGTTTTTT
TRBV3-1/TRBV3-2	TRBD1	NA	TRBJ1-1	CASSQVAQPRYHRGPNTEAFF	TGTGCCAGCAGCCAAGTAGCCCAACCAAGGTATCACAGGGGGCCGAACACTGAAGCTTTCTTT
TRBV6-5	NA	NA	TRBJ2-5	CASRYSGGQEETQYF	TGTGCCAGCAGGTACTCTGGGGGCCAGGAAGAGACCCAGTACTTC
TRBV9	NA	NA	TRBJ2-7	CASSARLGDEQYF	TGTGCCAGCAGCGCCCGTCTAGGTGACGAGCAGTACTTC
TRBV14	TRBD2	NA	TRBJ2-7	CASSQDGGSYEQYF	TGTGCCAGCAGCCAAGATGGCGGGAGTTACGAGCAGTACTTC
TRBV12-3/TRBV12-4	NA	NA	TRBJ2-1	CASSLGANEQFF	TGTGCCAGCAGTTTAGGGGCGAATGAGCAGTTCTTC
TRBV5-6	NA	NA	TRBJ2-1	CASSLRLAAGGGNEQFF	TGTGCCAGCAGCTTGAGATTAGCGGCCGGGGGTGGCAATGAGCAGTTCTTC
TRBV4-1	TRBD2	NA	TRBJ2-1	CASSQEGTGGGEQFF	TGCGCCAGCAGCCAAGAAGGGACCGGGGGGGGTGAGCAGTTCTTC
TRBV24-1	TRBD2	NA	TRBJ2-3	CATSEKGSGGADTQYF	TGTGCCACCAGTGAGAAGGGTTCGGGAGGGGCAGATACGCAGTATTTT
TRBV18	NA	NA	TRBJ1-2	CASSPAAGEINYGYTF	TGTGCCAGCTCCCCCGCGGCGGGAGAAATTAACTATGGCTACACCTTC
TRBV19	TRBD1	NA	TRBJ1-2	CASSGQGAWANYGYTF	TGTGCCAGTTCGGGACAGGGGGCATGGGCTAACTATGGCTACACCTTC
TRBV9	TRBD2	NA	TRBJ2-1	CASSDPRAGDYNEQFF	TGTGCCAGCAGCGACCCTCGGGCGGGGGACTACAATGAGCAGTTCTTC
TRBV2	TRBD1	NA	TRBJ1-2	CASSGQGYGYTF	TGTGCCAGCAGCGGACAGGGCTATGGCTACACCTTC
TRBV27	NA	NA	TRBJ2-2	CASSKRARDTGFNTGELFF	TGTGCCAGCAGCAAACGAGCCCGGGACACAGGATTTAACACCGGGGAGCTGTTTTTT
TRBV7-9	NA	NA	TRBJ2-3	CASSLEGVGADTQYF	TGTGCCAGCAGCTTGGAGGGAGTTGGAGCAGATACGCAGTATTTT
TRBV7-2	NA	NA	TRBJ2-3	CASSLAGGGKGAGATDTQYF	TGTGCCAGCAGCTTAGCAGGGGGCGGGAAAGGGGCTGGAGCGACAGATACGCAGTATTTT
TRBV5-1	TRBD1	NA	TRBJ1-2	CASSRTGDYGYTF	TGCGCCAGCAGCCGGACAGGCGACTATGGCTACACCTTC
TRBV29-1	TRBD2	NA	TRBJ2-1	CSVGPGTREQFF	TGCAGCGTCGGTCCCGGGACTAGGGAGCAGTTCTTC
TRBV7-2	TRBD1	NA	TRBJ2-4	CASSFFGTENIQYF	TGTGCCAGCAGCTTCTTCGGGACAGAAAACATTCAGTACTTC
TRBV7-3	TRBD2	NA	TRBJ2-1	CASSAGTSASAYNEQFF	TGTGCCAGCAGCGCCGGGACTAGCGCCTCAGCCTACAATGAGCAGTTCTTC
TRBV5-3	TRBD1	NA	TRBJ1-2	CARRPDRAPGGYTF	TGTGCCAGAAGACCCGACAGGGCTCCAGGGGGCTACACCTTC
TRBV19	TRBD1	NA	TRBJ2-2	CASSGTGITGELFF	TGTGCCAGTTCCGGGACAGGCATCACCGGGGAGCTGTTTTTT